This entry lists 22 T cell receptor beta chains sequenced from one sample in a study of T-cell reconstitution after alpha-beta-depleted transplantation in children. Preparation of the TCRbeta library was carried out with unique molecular identifiers. TCRdb reanalysed the PCR reads using MiXCR and keeps one entry per CDR3 protein. The repertoire holds approximately 400,000 distinct CDR3 sequences, with around 9.9% as singletons. Sequencing used PBMCs from the stem cell graft donor, obtained from the stem cell graft. These receptors were taken from a human donor who donated a stem cell graft to a child with acute myeloid leukemia.

This clonotype was observed a handful of times. The V call is TRBV20-1, the J call TRBJ1-2, with a weak D call TRBD1 (5 bases). This CDR3 spans 13 amino acids. Per germline, CDR1 DFQATT and CDR2 SNEGSKA (reference sequence). V lost 6 bases and J 8 bases, leaving 19 bases between the germline ends. DNA for the CDR3: TGCAGTGCCTCCACCGGGAGGGGTAGGGGCTACACCTTC. Protein: CSASTGRGRGYTF.

The V call is TRBV29-1, the J call TRBJ2-2; 9 positions match TRBD1. Germline-derived CDR1 and CDR2 are SQVTM and ANQGSEA. This CDR3 has 14 amino acids. The V and J ends lost 5 bases and 4 bases, in that order; junction bases with no gene match: 5. This CDR3 reads CSVRTGVTTGELFF. CDR3 nucleotides: TGCAGCGTTCGGACAGGGGTGACCACCGGGGAGCTGTTTTTT.

This chain links TRBV5-1 with TRBJ2-1; 8 bases match TRBD1. This CDR3 has 14 amino acids. V dropped 5 bases and J dropped 9; count of bases not matched to a gene: 10. The germline V gene has CDR1 SGHRS and CDR2 YFSETQ. The DNA for the CDR3 is TGCGCCAGCAGTCAGGGACAGGCTAATCCTGAGCAGTTCTTC. Residues: CASSQGQANPEQFF.

As concerns this clonotype: Being one base from a much bigger clone, this may be a read error. V and J are TRBV20-1 and TRBJ2-3, with 12 nucleotides matching TRBD2. CDR1 is DFQATT and CDR2 is SNEGSKA in the germline V gene (reference sequence). The CDR3 is made up of 17 amino acids. The CDR3 sequence: CCAIGTSGLVITDTQYF. CDR3 DNA: TGCTGTGCTATCGGGACTAGCGGGCTCGTCATCACAGATACGCAGTATTTT.

The V gene is TRBV30, the J gene TRBJ1-5; D gene ambiguous. Germline V lookup: CDR1 GTSNPN, CDR2 SVGIG (reference sequence). Between the trimmed V and J ends, which lost 5 bases and 7 bases, there was a span of 15 bases. The CDR3 is 13 amino acids. As DNA, the CDR3 is TGTGCCTGGGGCCATCACCGGGAACAGCCCCAGCATTTT. Its translation is CAWGHHREQPQHF.

This clonotype has ten or more counts. The chain is built from TRBV5-1 and TRBJ2-1; D unclear. Germline V gene data show CDR1 as SGHRS and CDR2 as YFSETQ. The CDR3 is 11 amino acids. Trimming removed 7 bases from V and 8 bases from J, with 10 bases in between. The CDR3 region has the DNA TGCGCCAGCCGTGACGCCGATGAGCAGTTCTTC. Translation: CASRDADEQFF.

The DNA for the CDR3 is TGTGCCAGCAGCGTAGCCAGGACTAGCGGGGGGGCACGGGAGACCCAGTACTTC. Translation: CASSVARTSGGARETQYF. V gene TRBV7-3 combines with J gene TRBJ2-5; 15 bases fit TRBD2. Germline V lookup: CDR1 SGHTA, CDR2 FQGTGA. This CDR3 region has 18 residues. Trimming at V came to 5 bases and at J to 5 bases, leaving 12 bases not matched to a gene.

The chain employs TRBV4-3 and TRBJ2-1; TRBD1 aligns across 8 bases. The CDR3 loop spans 16 amino acids. Germline V gene lookup returns CDR1 LGHNA and CDR2 YSLEER. V dropped 3 bases and J dropped 3; count of bases not matched to a gene: 7. CDR3 in amino acids: CASSHEDRGGYNEQFF. For the CDR3, the DNA is TGCGCCAGCAGCCACGAAGACAGGGGAGGCTACAATGAGCAGTTCTTC.

The chain couples TRBV7-2 to TRBJ2-5; no definite D call. Trimming took 2 bases from V and 3 from J, leaving 13 bases between them. This CDR3 contains 15 residues. Looked up from germline, CDR1 is SGHTA and CDR2 is FQGNSA. The CDR3 DNA sequence: TGTGCCAGCAGCTTAAGTCCCAGGACCGAAGAGACCCAGTACTTC. Its translation is CASSLSPRTEETQYF. The complete variable domain, with remaining parts taken from reference TRBV7-2 and TRBJ2-5, reads GAGVSQSPSNKVTEKGKDVELRCDPISGHTALYWYRQSLGQGLEFLIYFQGNSAPDKSGLPSDRFSAERTGGSVSTLTIQRTQQEDSAVYLCASSLSPRTEETQYFGPGTRLLVL.

The rearrangement links TRBV20-1 to TRBJ2-5; perhaps TRBD2 as D (5 bases). The CDR3 consists of 13 residues. The germline CDR1 and CDR2 sequences are DFQATT and SNEGSKA (reference sequence). The V end was cut by 1 base, the J end by 2 bases, with 8 bases between. CDR3 DNA: TGCAGTGCTAGAGTGAGCGGTCAAGAGACCCAGTACTTC. Translated: CSARVSGQETQYF.

This sequence joins TRBV9 and TRBJ2-2, with TRBD1 identical over 8 bases. From germline, CDR1 is SGDLS and CDR2 YYNGEE. The CDR3 contains 15 residues. J lost 4 bases, V lost 2 bases, and 4 bases had no gene match. Here the CDR3 DNA reads TGTGCCAGCAGCGTCGGACAGGGTATCACCGGGGAGCTGTTTTTT. Protein product: CASSVGQGITGELFF.

In its sample, this clonotype was seen a few times. This chain links TRBV29-1 with TRBJ1-2; 11 bases agree with TRBD1. Germline CDR1 reads SQVTM; CDR2 reads ANQGSEA. CDR3 size: 17 residues. The junction had 9 bases not matched to a gene; V was cut back by 0 bases and J by 3 bases. Here the CDR3 reads CSVEDRRTGGVDYGYTF. In DNA form, the CDR3 reads TGCAGCGTTGAAGATCGACGGACAGGGGGCGTAGACTATGGCTACACCTTC.

This clonotype appeared a few times. The DNA for the CDR3 is TGTGCCAGCAGCCAAGATCGGTTGGGGACGGCGAACACCGGGGAGCTGTTTTTT. Amino acid sequence: CASSQDRLGTANTGELFF. This chain connects TRBV3-1 to TRBJ2-2; the D call may be TRBD1 or TRBD2 (5 bases each). Between the trimmed V and J ends, which lost 0 bases and 0 bases, there was a span of 14 bases. From germline, CDR1 is LGHDT and CDR2 YNNKEL (reference sequence). The CDR3 covers 18 residues.

This clonotype was seen many times. CDR3 in amino acids: CASSGGQGSNTGELFF. The CDR3 DNA is TGTGCCAGCAGCGGGGGACAGGGCTCGAACACCGGGGAGCTGTTTTTT. The V call is TRBV9, the J call TRBJ2-2, with TRBD1 identical over 9 bases. The germline CDR1 and CDR2 sequences are SGDLS and YYNGEE. The ends lost 3 bases at V and 0 bases at J; junction bases unmatched: 3. The CDR3 runs to 16 residues.

This clonotype was counted between two and nine times. The rearrangement joins TRBV20-1 to TRBJ2-1, with unresolved D. This CDR3 has 12 residues. Germline CDR1 reads DFQATT; CDR2 reads SNEGSKA (reference sequence). The V end lost 5 bases, the J end lost 4 bases, and 9 bases lay between the germline ends. CDR3 amino acids: CSAPDGYNEQFF. The CDR3 bases are TGCAGTGCTCCGGACGGGTACAATGAGCAGTTCTTC.

This clonotype was observed at least ten times. The rearrangement uses TRBV18 and TRBJ2-5; the D is unclear. V was clipped by 3 bases and J by 2 bases, with 7 bases between them. The CDR3 runs 13 residues. From germline, CDR1 is KGHSH and CDR2 LQKENI. The CDR3 protein is CASSPRSQETQYF. CDR3 nucleotides: TGTGCCAGCTCACCTAGGTCTCAAGAGACCCAGTACTTC. Full variable domain (missing parts from reference TRBV18 and TRBJ2-5): NAGVMQNPRHLVRRRGQEARLRCSPMKGHSHVYWYRQLPEEGLKFMVYLQKENIIDESGMPKERFSAEFPKEGPSILRIQQVVRGDSAAYFCASSPRSQETQYFGPGTRLLVL.

The rearrangement joins TRBV5-4 to TRBJ2-5, with D unclear. V dropped 4 bases and J dropped 1 base, with 11 bases sitting between them. This CDR3 region has 14 residues. Looked up from germline, CDR1 is SGHNT and CDR2 is YYREEE (reference sequence). CDR3 sequence reads: CASSTDTIQETQYF. CDR3 DNA: TGTGCCAGCAGCACCGACACTATCCAAGAGACCCAGTACTTC. Together with reference TRBV5-4 and TRBJ2-5, the CDR3 gives the full variable domain: ETGVTQSPTHLIKTRGQQVTLRCSSQSGHNTVSWYQQALGQGPQFIFQYYREEENGRGNFPPRFSGLQFPNYSSELNVNALELDDSALYLCASSTDTIQETQYFGPGTRLLVL.

This clonotype was observed a handful of times. The chain combines TRBV5-1 with TRBJ2-1, with D perhaps TRBD1 or TRBD2 (5 bases each). V dropped 0 bases and J dropped 5 bases, with 18 bases sitting between them. The CDR3 totals 17 residues. From germline, CDR1 is SGHRS and CDR2 YFSETQ. The CDR3 sequence: CASSLGGLPGENNEQFF. CDR3 coding DNA: TGCGCCAGCAGCTTGGGGGGGTTGCCAGGAGAAAACAATGAGCAGTTCTTC.

This clonotype was counted many times. This rearrangement joins TRBV27 to TRBJ2-1; weak D call: TRBD2 (5 bases). V was clipped by 1 base and J by 4 bases, with 11 bases between them. The CDR3 spans 15 residues. Germline V gene sequence: CDR1 MNHEY, CDR2 SMNVEV (reference sequence). For the CDR3, the DNA is TGTGCCAGCAGTTTATTCTCCGGGGAGTACAATGAGCAGTTCTTC. Translated: CASSLFSGEYNEQFF.

This clonotype was counted at least ten times. The genes are TRBV7-2 and TRBJ2-1; no firm D call. CDR1 and CDR2 (germline): SGHTA, FQGNSA. The CDR3 has 14 residues. V was clipped by 0 bases and J by 2 bases, with 5 bases between them. The CDR3: CASSLARAYNEQFF. For the CDR3, the DNA is TGTGCCAGCAGCTTAGCTAGAGCCTACAATGAGCAGTTCTTC. The variable domain in full, completed from reference TRBV7-2 and TRBJ2-1, reads GAGVSQSPSNKVTEKGKDVELRCDPISGHTALYWYRQSLGQGLEFLIYFQGNSAPDKSGLPSDRFSAERTGGSVSTLTIQRTQQEDSAVYLCASSLARAYNEQFFGPGTRLTVL.

This clonotype was counted at least ten times. The chain combines TRBV29-1 with TRBJ1-1; no definite D call. The CDR3 contains 13 residues. The V and J ends lost 2 bases and 2 bases respectively, with 9 bases between them. The V gene's germline CDR1 is SQVTM and CDR2 ANQGSEA. The DNA for the CDR3 is TGCAGCGTTGAACGGGCGGGTAACACTGAAGCTTTCTTT. Translation gives CSVERAGNTEAFF.

The rearrangement joins TRBV12-3 or TRBV12-4 to TRBJ2-7; TRBD1 matches at 7 bases. This CDR3 region has 15 residues. The V and J ends lost 1 base and 3 bases, in that order; junction bases with no gene match: 6. The CDR3, as DNA: TGTGCCAGCAGTTTAGGCCGGGACAGAGACTACGAGCAGTACTTC. As protein: CASSLGRDRDYEQYF.